This entry concerns a single T cell receptor beta chain. The antigen is not known. Produced via immunoSEQ multiplex PCR; TCRdb's table is partial and in-frame only. The table lists about 93,000 clones, approximately 88% of them singletons. These data originate in a study of T cell responses to AZD1222 COVID-19 vaccine. On the study more broadly: Researchers grouped second doses given at about 4 or about 12 weeks into one pool.

The CDR3 has 14 residues. Per the germline V gene, CDR1 is MDHEN and CDR2 is SYDVKM. V dropped 3 bases and J dropped 3 bases, with 8 bases sitting between them. Whole-study results and caveats: Spike-wide vaccine-associated CD4 TCRs dominated at 160-218 and 743-854. AZD1222 recipients seropositive at baseline numbered only 5 or 6. In all cases, repertoires were sampled only after the peak T cell response.

The sequences come from peripheral blood, collected on day 0 of AZD1222 vaccination. The chain carries TRBV28 and TRBJ1-4, with D possibly being TRBD1 (5 bases). This TCR came from an adult in good health. The CDR3 nucleotides are TGTGCCAGCAGTTTTAGGGGTGCTAATGAAAAACTGTTTTTT. As protein: CASSFRGANEKLFF.